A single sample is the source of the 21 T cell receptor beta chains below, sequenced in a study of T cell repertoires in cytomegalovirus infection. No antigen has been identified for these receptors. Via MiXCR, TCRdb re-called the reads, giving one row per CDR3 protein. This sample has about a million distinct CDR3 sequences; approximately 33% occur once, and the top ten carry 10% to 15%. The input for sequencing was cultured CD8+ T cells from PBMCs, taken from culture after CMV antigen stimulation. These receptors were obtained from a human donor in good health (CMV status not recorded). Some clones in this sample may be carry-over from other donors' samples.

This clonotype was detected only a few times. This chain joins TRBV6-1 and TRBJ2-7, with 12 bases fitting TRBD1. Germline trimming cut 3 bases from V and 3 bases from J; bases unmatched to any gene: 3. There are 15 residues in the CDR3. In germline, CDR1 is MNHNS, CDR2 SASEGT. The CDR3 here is CASSDRDRGLYEQYF. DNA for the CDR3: TGTGCCAGCAGTGACCGGGACAGGGGGCTCTACGAGCAGTACTTC.

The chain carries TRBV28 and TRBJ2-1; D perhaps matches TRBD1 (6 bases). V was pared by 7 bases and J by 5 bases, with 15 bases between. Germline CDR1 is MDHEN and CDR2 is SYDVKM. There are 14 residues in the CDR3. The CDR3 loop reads CASTYVGAHNEQFF. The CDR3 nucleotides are TGTGCCAGCACCTATGTGGGGGCCCACAATGAGCAGTTCTTC.

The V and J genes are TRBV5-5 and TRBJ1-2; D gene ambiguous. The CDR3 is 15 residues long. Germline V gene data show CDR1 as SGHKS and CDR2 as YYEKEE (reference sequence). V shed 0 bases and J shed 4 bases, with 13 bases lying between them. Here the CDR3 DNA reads TGTGCCAGCAGCTTGGATCAAAGAGTCTTCTATGGCTACACCTTC. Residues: CASSLDQRVFYGYTF.

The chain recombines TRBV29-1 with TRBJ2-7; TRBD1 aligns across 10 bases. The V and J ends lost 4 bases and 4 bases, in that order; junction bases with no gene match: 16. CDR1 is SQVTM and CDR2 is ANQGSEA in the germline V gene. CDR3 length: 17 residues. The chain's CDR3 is CSVGDDRLPGQGYEQYF. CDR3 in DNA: TGCAGCGTTGGGGATGATCGTCTTCCGGGACAGGGGTACGAGCAGTACTTC.

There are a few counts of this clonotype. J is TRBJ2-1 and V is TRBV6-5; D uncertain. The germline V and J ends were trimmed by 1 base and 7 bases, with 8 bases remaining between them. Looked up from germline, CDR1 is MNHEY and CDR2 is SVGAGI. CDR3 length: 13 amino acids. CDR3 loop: CASSYFFGNEQFF. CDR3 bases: TGTGCCAGCAGTTACTTTTTCGGGAATGAGCAGTTCTTC.

The CDR3 coding sequence is TGTGCCAGCAGTGAATTAGGCAGGGGTGACGCTTTCTTT. Protein product: CASSELGRGDAFF. The rearrangement joins TRBV2 to TRBJ1-1; weak D call: TRBD1 (6 bases). The germline V gene has CDR1 SNHLY and CDR2 FYNNEI. CDR3 size: 13 residues. V dropped 2 bases and J dropped 11 bases, with 15 bases sitting between them. Supplemented by reference TRBV2 and TRBJ1-1, the full variable domain reads EPEVTQTPSHQVTQMGQEVILRCVPISNHLYFYWYRQILGQKVEFLVSFYNNEISEKSEIFDDQFSVERPDGSNFTLKIRSTKLEDSAMYFCASSELGRGDAFFGQGTRLTVV.

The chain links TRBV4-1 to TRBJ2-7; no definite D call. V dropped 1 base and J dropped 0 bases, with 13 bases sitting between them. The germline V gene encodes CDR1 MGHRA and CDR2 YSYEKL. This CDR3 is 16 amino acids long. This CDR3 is CASSQVTHTTSYEQYF. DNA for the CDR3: TGCGCCAGCAGCCAAGTTACGCACACTACCTCCTACGAGCAGTACTTC.

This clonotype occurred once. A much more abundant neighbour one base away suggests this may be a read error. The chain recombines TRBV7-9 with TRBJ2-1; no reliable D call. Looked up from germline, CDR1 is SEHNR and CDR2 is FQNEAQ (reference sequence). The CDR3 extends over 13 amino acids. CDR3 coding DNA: TGTGCCAACAGCCCCCCGCCGGGCCCCCTCGGGTTCTTC. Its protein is CANSPPPGPLGFF.

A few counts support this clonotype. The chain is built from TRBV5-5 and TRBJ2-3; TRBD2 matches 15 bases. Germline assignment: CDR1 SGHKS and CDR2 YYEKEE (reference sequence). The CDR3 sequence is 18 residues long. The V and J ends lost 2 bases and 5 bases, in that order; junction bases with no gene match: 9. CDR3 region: CASSFSGLAGGGRDTQYF. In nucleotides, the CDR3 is TGTGCCAGCAGCTTTTCTGGACTAGCGGGGGGGGGGAGAGATACGCAGTATTTT.

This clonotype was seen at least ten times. The CDR3, as DNA: TGTGCCAGCAGCTTGCGGATCAGTCCCAATCAGCCCCAGCATTTT. It encodes CASSLRISPNQPQHF. The V call is TRBV7-8, the J call TRBJ1-5; unclear D gene. Germline CDR1 reads SGHVS; CDR2 reads FQNEAQ. This CDR3 has 15 amino acids. The V end was cut by 3 bases, the J end by 3 bases, with 12 bases between.

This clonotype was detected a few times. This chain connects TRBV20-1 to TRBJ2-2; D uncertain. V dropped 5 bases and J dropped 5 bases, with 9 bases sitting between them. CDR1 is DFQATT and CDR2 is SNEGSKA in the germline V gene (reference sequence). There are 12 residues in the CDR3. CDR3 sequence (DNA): TGCAGTGCTCCCGGACCAACCGGGGAGCTGTTTTTT. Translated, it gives CSAPGPTGELFF.

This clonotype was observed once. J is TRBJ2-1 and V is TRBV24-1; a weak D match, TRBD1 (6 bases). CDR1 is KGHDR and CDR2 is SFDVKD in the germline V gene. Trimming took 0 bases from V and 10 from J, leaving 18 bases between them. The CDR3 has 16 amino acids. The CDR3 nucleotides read TGTGCCACCAGTGATTTGACCGCAAATACAGGGAACGAGCAGTTCTTC. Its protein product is CATSDLTANTGNEQFF.

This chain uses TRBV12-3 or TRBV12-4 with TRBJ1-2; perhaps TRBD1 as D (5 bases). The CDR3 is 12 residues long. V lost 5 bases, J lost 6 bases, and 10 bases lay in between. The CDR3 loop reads CASSPGRNGYTF. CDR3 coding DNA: TGTGCCAGCAGTCCGGGACGGAATGGCTACACCTTC.

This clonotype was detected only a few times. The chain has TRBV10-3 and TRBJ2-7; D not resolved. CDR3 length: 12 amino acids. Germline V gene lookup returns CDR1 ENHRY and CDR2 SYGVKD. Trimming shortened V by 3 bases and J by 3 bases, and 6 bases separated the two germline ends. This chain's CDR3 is CAISERDYEQYV. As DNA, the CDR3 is TGTGCCATCAGTGAAAGGGACTACGAGCAGTACGTC.

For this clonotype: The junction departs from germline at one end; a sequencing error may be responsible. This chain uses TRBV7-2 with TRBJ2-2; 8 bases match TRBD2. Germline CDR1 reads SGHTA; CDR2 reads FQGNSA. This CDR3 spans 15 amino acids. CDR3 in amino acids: CPSSSLAEGTGELFF. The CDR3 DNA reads TGTCCCAGCAGCTCACTAGCGGAGGGCACCGGGGAGCTGTTTTTT.

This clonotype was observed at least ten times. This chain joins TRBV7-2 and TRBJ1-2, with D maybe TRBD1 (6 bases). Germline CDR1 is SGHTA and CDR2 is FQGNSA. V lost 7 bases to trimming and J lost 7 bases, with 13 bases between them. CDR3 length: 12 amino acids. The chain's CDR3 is CASTTGGAGYTF. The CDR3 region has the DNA TGTGCCAGCACCACGGGGGGGGCTGGCTACACCTTC. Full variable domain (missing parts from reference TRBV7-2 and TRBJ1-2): GAGVSQSPSNKVTEKGKDVELRCDPISGHTALYWYRQSLGQGLEFLIYFQGNSAPDKSGLPSDRFSAERTGGSVSTLTIQRTQQEDSAVYLCASTTGGAGYTFGSGTRLTVV.

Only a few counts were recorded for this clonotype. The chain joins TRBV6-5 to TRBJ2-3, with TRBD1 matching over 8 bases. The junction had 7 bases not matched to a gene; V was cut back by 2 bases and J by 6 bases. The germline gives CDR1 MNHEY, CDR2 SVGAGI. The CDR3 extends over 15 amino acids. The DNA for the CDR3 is TGTGCCAGCAGTTACCGGGACAGGCTGAGGGATACGCAGTATTTT. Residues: CASSYRDRLRDTQYF.

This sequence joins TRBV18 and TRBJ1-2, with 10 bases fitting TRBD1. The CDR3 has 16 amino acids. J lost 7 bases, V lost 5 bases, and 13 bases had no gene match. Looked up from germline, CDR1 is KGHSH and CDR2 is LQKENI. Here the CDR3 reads CASSTDRGRLRGGYTF. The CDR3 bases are TGTGCCAGCTCAACGGACAGGGGGAGGTTAAGAGGTGGCTACACCTTC.

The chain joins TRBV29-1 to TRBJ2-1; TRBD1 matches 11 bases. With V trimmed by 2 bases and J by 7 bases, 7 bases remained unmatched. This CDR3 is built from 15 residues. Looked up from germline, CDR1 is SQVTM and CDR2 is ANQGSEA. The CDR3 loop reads CSVELPGQGENEQFF. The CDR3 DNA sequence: TGCAGCGTTGAACTCCCGGGACAGGGGGAGAATGAGCAGTTCTTC.

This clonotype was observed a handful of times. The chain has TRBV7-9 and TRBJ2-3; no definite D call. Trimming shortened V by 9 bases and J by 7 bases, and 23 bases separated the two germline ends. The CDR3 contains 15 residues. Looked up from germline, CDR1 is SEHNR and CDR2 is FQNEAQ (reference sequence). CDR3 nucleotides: TGTGCCAGTCACGGTCCGAGCCGTCAGGCATATACGCAGTATTTT. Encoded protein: CASHGPSRQAYTQYF.

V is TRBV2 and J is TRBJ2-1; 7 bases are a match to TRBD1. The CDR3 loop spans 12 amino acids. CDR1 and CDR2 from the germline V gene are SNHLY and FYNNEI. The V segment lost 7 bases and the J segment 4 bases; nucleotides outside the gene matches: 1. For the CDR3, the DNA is TGTGCCAGCAAGGGGGCTTACAATGAGCAGTTCTTC. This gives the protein CASKGAYNEQFF. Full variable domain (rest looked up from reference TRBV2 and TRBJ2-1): EPEVTQTPSHQVTQMGQEVILRCVPISNHLYFYWYRQILGQKVEFLVSFYNNEISEKSEIFDDQFSVERPDGSNFTLKIRSTKLEDSAMYFCASKGAYNEQFFGPGTRLTVL.